This T cell receptor beta chain was observed in a study of blood T cell repertoires in COVID-19 (dated by TCRdb to 2019 to 2021). Some background on the complete study: Samples covering the acute and convalescent phases of COVID-19 were provided by collaborators in the United States, Italy and Spain. Deeply sampled blood TCRbeta repertoires from subjects exposed to, actively infected with, or recovered from COVID-19 were included in the dataset. Sample metadata almost always included a de-identified subject ID, COVID-19 status, age in years and sex. The material from the prospective study consisted of cDNA or gDNA derived from T cells, B-cell-depleted T cells, or PBMCs. Samples came from the ongoing ImmuneRACE study (first 160 participants) plus 1,254 subjects from 6 global collaborators. Where HLA class I and class II types were available, the types were taken from metadata supplied by the sample provider, not from assay-based typing. A freely available public database, intended as a resource for researchers studying the immune response to SARS-CoV-2, is where the repertoires were released.

From the germline V gene, CDR1 is MGHRA and CDR2 is YSYEKL. The germline V end is reduced by 3 bases and the J end by 1 base; junction bases left unmatched: 4. Spanning cysteine to phenylalanine, the CDR3 consists of 15 amino acids. The read is trimmed to its CDR3 DNA, 45 bases read in frame from base 1. The paper's findings and limits, for the study overall: Clinical and demographic metadata were provided uncurated, with the amount varying by source and participant.

Another Seattle source contributed samples from volunteer blood donors who had recovered from COVID-19. The collaborating institutions used their own protocols to collect whole blood in K2EDTA tubes. Collaborator samples were shipped for TCRbeta analysis as frozen whole blood, isolated PBMCs, or DNA extracted from either sample type. TCRbeta CDR3 regions were amplified from genomic DNA using the immunoSEQ Assay, a bias-controlled multiplex PCR. The study's own analysis went as follows. Nucleated cell counts per sample were estimated from amplification of reference gene primers within the assay. To quantify the absolute abundance of each unique TCRbeta CDR3 rearrangement, sequence reads were collapsed and filtered. For each sample, productive Simpson clonality was calculated as the square root of Simpson's diversity index across productive rearrangements. TCRdb obtained this table from immuneACCESS and retained in-frame rearrangements with V and J assigned. These tables miss some clones; where compared with another copy, unresolved V genes account for less than half of the shortfall, and the remainder is unexplained. V and J calls and clone size are as listed in that table; D and trimming were resolved from the DNA. For this sample the table gives 200,000 to 250,000 clones, of which around 81% were detected only once. About 1.9% of the sample belongs to the ten largest clones.

As regards this clone: It has no known antigen specificity. Base qualities were left out, and no much larger clone turns up one base away.

The receptor comes from a man between 25 and 39 years old who had recovered from COVID-19. The sequencing sample was made of peripheral blood. Recombination linked TRBV4-1 to TRBJ2-5; a stretch of 8 junction bases matches TRBD2. The DNA sequence is given as TGCGCCAGCAGCCACCGGGCGGGGGGCCAAGAGACCCAGTACTTC. This gives the protein CASSHRAGGQETQYF.